This T cell receptor beta chain came from a study of cytomegalovirus exposure and HLA in healthy donors. CDR3 length equals 15 residues. The germline V gene has CDR1 MNHNS and CDR2 SASEGT. It was with 60 Vbeta and 13 Jbeta primers that the PCR ran. Using immunoSEQ multiplex PCR, the repertoire was profiled, and TCRdb retains in-frame clones only, with some absent. The sample carries under 200,000 clones, 79% recorded once. As concerns this clone: The junction shows a germline mismatch at one end, possibly a read error.

The specimen was PBMCs. This TCR came from a woman aged 40 to 50 in good health and CMV-seronegative. The chain recombines TRBV6-1 with TRBJ2-7, with TRBD2 matching over 10 bases. In nucleotides, the CDR3 is TGTGCCAGCAGAGAAGCGGGGGGGCCTTCAGACGAGCAGTACTTC. The encoded protein is CASREAGGPSDEQYF.